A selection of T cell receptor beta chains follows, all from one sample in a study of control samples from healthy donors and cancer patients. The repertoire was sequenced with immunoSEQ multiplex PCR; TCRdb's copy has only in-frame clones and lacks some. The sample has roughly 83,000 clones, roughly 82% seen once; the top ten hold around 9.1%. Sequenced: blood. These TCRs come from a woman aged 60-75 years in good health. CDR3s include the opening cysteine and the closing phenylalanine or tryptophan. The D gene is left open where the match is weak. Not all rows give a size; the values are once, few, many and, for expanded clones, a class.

CASSLPGNSPLHF,TGTGCCAGCAGTTTGCCGGGGAATTCACCCCTCCACTTT,NA,TRBJ1-6,NA,TRBV28
CASSLGGSGRGGTDTQYF,TGTGCCAGCAGCTTAGGGGGTAGCGGGAGGGGAGGGACAGATACGCAGTATTTT,NA,TRBJ2-3,TRBD2,TRBV11-2
CASSPRTGGNEKLFF,TGTGCCAGCAGCCCGAGGACAGGGGGAAATGAAAAACTGTTTTTT,few,TRBJ1-4,TRBD1,TRBV7-6
CASSQDQLKTQYF,TGTGCCAGCAGCCAAGATCAACTTAAGACCCAGTACTTC,few,TRBJ2-5,NA,TRBV4-2
CASSLGWGAGTDTQYF,TGTGCCAGCAGTTTGGGGTGGGGCGCGGGAACGGATACGCAGTATTTT,NA,TRBJ2-3,NA,TRBV28
CARSGPDRGRNYGYTF,TGTGCCAGAAGCGGACCCGACAGGGGGCGGAACTATGGCTACACCTTC,NA,TRBJ1-2,TRBD1,TRBV5-3
CASSPTGQRNQPQHF,TGTGCCAGCTCACCAACGGGCCAACGAAATCAGCCCCAGCATTTT,few,TRBJ1-5,NA,TRBV18
CASSQSIVEPGAFF,TGCGCCAGCAGTCAATCAATTGTGGAACCTGGAGCTTTCTTT,NA,TRBJ1-1,NA,TRBV23-1
CAGQASYNEQFF,TGTGCGGGGCAGGCCTCCTACAATGAGCAGTTCTTC,once,TRBJ2-1,NA,TRBV6-5
CASSQETRNEQYF,TGCGCCAGCAGCCAAGAAACGCGCAACGAGCAGTACTTC,once,TRBJ2-7,NA,TRBV4-1
CASSLATGGGQPQHF,TGTGCCAGCAGCTTAGCGACAGGGGGCGGTCAGCCCCAGCATTTT,NA,TRBJ1-5,TRBD1,TRBV7-2
CASRRAVNSYNEQFF,TGTGCCAGCAGACGGGCGGTAAACTCCTACAATGAGCAGTTCTTC,NA,TRBJ2-1,NA,TRBV6-5
CASTPRVSPQETQYF,TGTGCCAGCACCCCCCGAGTTAGCCCTCAAGAGACCCAGTACTTC,once,TRBJ2-5,NA,TRBV7-2
CASTGQGRRTGELFF,TGTGCCAGCACAGGACAGGGACGAAGGACCGGGGAGCTGTTTTTT,NA,TRBJ2-2,TRBD1,TRBV6-5
CASSYRGGERNTEAFF,TGTGCCAGCAGTTACCGGGGGGGGGAGAGGAACACTGAAGCTTTCTTT,NA,TRBJ1-1,NA,TRBV6-2/TRBV6-3
CASSLELERGEQFF,TGTGCCAGCAGCTTAGAGCTAGAAAGGGGTGAGCAGTTCTTC,NA,TRBJ2-1,NA,TRBV7-9
CASSLATYRANTEAFF,TGTGCCAGCAGCTTAGCCACTTATAGGGCAAACACTGAAGCTTTCTTT,NA,TRBJ1-1,NA,TRBV11-2
CASSPPAGYGNTIYF,TGTGCCAGCTCACCACCGGCAGGGTACGGAAACACCATATATTTT,few,TRBJ1-3,NA,TRBV18
CASSQNRGRSGNTIYF,TGCGCCAGCAGCCAGAACAGGGGGCGGTCAGGAAACACCATATATTTT,NA,TRBJ1-3,TRBD1,TRBV4-3
CASSWDRYYGYTF,TGTGCCAGCAGTTGGGACCGATACTATGGCTACACCTTC,NA,TRBJ1-2,NA,TRBV7-2
CASRGALTDTQYF,TGTGCCAGTAGAGGGGCCCTCACAGATACGCAGTATTTT,NA,TRBJ2-3,NA,TRBV19
CASSWGLATDTQYF,TGTGCCAGCAGCTGGGGACTCGCCACAGATACGCAGTATTTT,NA,TRBJ2-3,NA,TRBV7-8
CASSEYTGRGEAFF,TGTGCCAGCAGTGAATATACAGGGCGTGGTGAAGCTTTCTTT,NA,TRBJ1-1,NA,TRBV6-1
CASALIQGAIKQFF,TGTGCCAGCGCCCTTATACAGGGAGCGATTAAGCAGTTCTTC,NA,TRBJ2-1,NA,TRBV2
CASSRGAKGDNEQFF,TGTGCCAGCAGCCGGGGCGCGAAGGGGGACAATGAGCAGTTCTTC,once,TRBJ2-1,NA,TRBV9
CASTKGNSPLHF,TGTGCCAGCACTAAGGGGAATTCACCCCTCCACTTT,NA,TRBJ1-6,NA,TRBV6-5
CASSPLAGGSYNEQFF,TGTGCCAGCAGCCCCCTAGCGGGGGGCTCCTACAATGAGCAGTTCTTC,NA,TRBJ2-1,TRBD2,TRBV7-9
CASSTPGTNNYEQYF,TGTGCCAGTTCTACCCCCGGGACCAACAACTACGAGCAGTACTTC,NA,TRBJ2-7,NA,TRBV28
CAISPTRQGVDNEQFF,TGTGCCATCAGCCCCACCAGACAGGGAGTCGACAATGAGCAGTTCTTC,few,TRBJ2-1,TRBD1,TRBV10-3
CASSLAGLNTEAFF,TGTGCCAGCAGCTTAGCCGGACTGAACACTGAAGCTTTCTTT,NA,TRBJ1-1,NA,TRBV7-8
CASRPTGQKNIQYF,TGTGCCAGCAGGCCCACAGGCCAGAAAAACATTCAGTACTTC,NA,TRBJ2-4,NA,TRBV6-6
CASSTRQGAPYEQYF,TGTGCCAGCAGCACCAGACAGGGGGCTCCCTATGAGCAGTACTTC,NA,TRBJ2-7,TRBD1,TRBV7-9
CATSRESKGPVFLYTEAFF,TGTGCCACCAGCAGAGAATCCAAGGGCCCAGTGTTTCTTTACACTGAAGCTTTCTTT,once,TRBJ1-1,NA,TRBV15
CASTPRGAYGNTIYF,TGTGCCAGCACCCCGCGGGGGGCATATGGAAACACCATATATTTT,NA,TRBJ1-3,NA,TRBV28
CASSLAGQSFYGYTF,TGTGCCAGCAGCTTGGCAGGACAGTCTTTCTATGGCTACACCTTC,once,TRBJ1-2,NA,TRBV5-6
CASSHWDRFHEQYF,TGTGCCAGCAGCCACTGGGACAGGTTCCACGAGCAGTACTTC,few,TRBJ2-7,TRBD1,TRBV3-1/TRBV3-2
CASGIQNTEAFF,TGTGCCAGTGGGATACAGAACACTGAAGCTTTCTTT,NA,TRBJ1-1,NA,TRBV6-5
CASSVRDVFFF,TGTGCCAGCTCTGTTCGGGACGTGTTTTTTTTC,NA,TRBJ1-2,NA,TRBV19
CASSYTGSQPQHF,TGTGCCAGCAGTTATACAGGGTCTCAGCCCCAGCATTTT,NA,TRBJ1-5,NA,TRBV6-5